These 3 T cell receptor beta chains were sequenced from one sample in a study of T-cell reconstitution after alpha-beta-depleted transplantation in children (TCRdb year 2016). According to the study, the label for this sample's treatment or condition signals: allogeneic hematopoietic cell transplantation with graft depleted of TCRalphabeta T cells and CD19 B cells. The receptor library was made with PCR. The run used an Illumina HiSeq 2500. TCR libraries were prepared with molecular barcoding, using unique molecular identifiers to normalize TCRbeta repertoire quantification. The public reads were reanalyzed by TCRdb: fastp trimming at Q25, MiXCR alignment, in-frame beta chains only. Every entry covers one CDR3 protein and lists the most common genes and DNA from its rows. A total of 220,000 or so distinct CDR3 sequences appear in this sample, roughly 8% of them only once. Of the sample, approximately 6.3% falls within the top ten clones.

The sample was PBMCs, mostly from graft donor cells, taken 180 days after TCRalphabeta/CD19-depleted stem cell transplant. All receptors derive from a male patient younger than 18 who had a stem cell transplant for acute lymphoblastic leukemia, so the T cells may come from the graft donor.

Notes on this clonotype: One base away lies a much larger clone, so this may be a sequencing read error. CDR3 sequence reads: CASSSDSCNTEAFF. The CDR3 DNA is TGTGCCAGCAGCTCGGACAGTTGCAACACTGAAGCTTTCTTT. The J gene is TRBJ1-1, the V gene TRBV11-2, with D possibly being TRBD1 (6 bases). There are 14 residues in the CDR3. The germline V and J ends were trimmed by 4 bases and 2 bases, with 11 bases remaining between them. The germline CDR1 and CDR2 sequences are SGHAT and FQNNGV.

This clonotype was picked up many times. The CDR3, as DNA: TGCAGTGCTAGGGGGGGCCTCACCGGGGAGCTGTTTTTT. Translated: CSARGGLTGELFF. The J gene is TRBJ2-2, the V gene TRBV20-1; D assignment may be TRBD1 or TRBD2 (6 bases each). CDR1 is DFQATT, CDR2 SNEGSKA, per germline (reference sequence). The CDR3 has 13 residues. V lost 3 bases and J 4 bases, leaving 9 bases between the germline ends.

This clonotype was seen ten or more times. The rearrangement uses TRBV5-1 and TRBJ1-2, with a possible D match to TRBD1 (5 bases). The germline CDR1 and CDR2 sequences are SGHRS and YFSETQ. The CDR3 is 15 amino acids. The V end was cut by 0 bases, the J end by 0 bases, with 9 bases between. The CDR3 spells CASSLAGRTNYGYTF. The CDR3 DNA reads as TGCGCCAGCAGCTTGGCGGGGCGGACTAACTATGGCTACACCTTC. Supplemented by reference TRBV5-1 and TRBJ1-2, the full variable domain reads KAGVTQTPRYLIKTRGQQVTLSCSPISGHRSVSWYQQTPGQGLQFLFEYFSETQRNKGNFPGRFSGRQFSNSRSEMNVSTLELGDSALYLCASSLAGRTNYGYTFGSGTRLTVV.